This is a list of T cell receptor beta chains from one sample in a study of T cell repertoires in cytomegalovirus infection. TCRdb processed the reads anew with MiXCR; each CDR3 protein has one entry. The data show 200,000 to 300,000 distinct CDR3 sequences, with roughly 9% seen just once and around 16% held by the top ten. Sample: PBMCs. Receptors originate from a human donor in good health (CMV status not recorded). Some clones in this sample may be carry-over from other donors' samples. Both conserved end residues are part of each CDR3. D genes are given only for firm matches. Size is omitted from some rows. Given values are once, few, many or a class for expanded clones.

j_call v_call clone_size d_call cdr3_aa cdr3_nt
TRBJ1-6 TRBV5-1 - - CASSLGVDSPLHF TGCGCCAGCAGCTTGGGAGTGGATTCACCCCTCCACTTT
TRBJ1-4 TRBV19 few - CASSSLRRVEKLFF TGTGCCAGTTCCTCGCTGAGGCGGGTCGAAAAACTGTTTTTT
TRBJ2-6 TRBV7-2 many - CASSLVGVQSSGANVLTF TGTGCCAGCAGCTTAGTGGGGGTACAGAGCTCTGGGGCCAACGTCCTGACTTTC
TRBJ2-7 TRBV27 few - CASSLLGRSSYEQYF TGTGCCAGCAGTTTATTGGGTCGAAGCTCCTACGAGCAGTACTTC
TRBJ2-3 TRBV15 - TRBD1 CATSRGQGASDTQYF TGTGCCACCAGCAGAGGGCAGGGGGCATCAGATACGCAGTATTTT
TRBJ1-1 TRBV7-2 many - CASSLTQGRYTEAFF TGTGCCAGCAGCTTAACCCAGGGGAGGTACACTGAAGCTTTCTTT
TRBJ2-3 TRBV7-2 many TRBD2 CASTRRVGGRGSDTQYF TGTGCCAGCACTCGTCGGGTCGGCGGGAGGGGTTCAGATACGCAGTATTTT
TRBJ2-2 TRBV5-1 few - CASSLQQSPGELFF TGCGCCAGCAGCTTGCAACAGAGCCCCGGGGAGCTGTTTTTT
TRBJ1-6 TRBV27 - - CASSSRQVHYNSPLHF TGTGCCAGCAGTTCAAGACAGGTACACTATAATTCACCCCTCCACTTT
TRBJ2-5 TRBV20-1 many TRBD2 CSARDFAGVTSETQYF TGCAGTGCTAGAGATTTTGCGGGAGTTACGAGTGAGACCCAGTACTTC
TRBJ2-7 TRBV7-2 many TRBD2 CASSYEIPGTSGSYEQYF TGTGCCAGCAGCTATGAGATCCCGGGAACTAGCGGGTCGTACGAGCAGTACTTC
TRBJ2-2 TRBV5-3 - - CARSRGQTLTDTGELFF TGTGCCAGAAGCCGGGGGCAGACCCTTACGGACACCGGGGAGCTGTTTTTT
TRBJ2-3 TRBV7-2 few - CASSAVAVLTTDTQYF TGTGCCAGCAGCGCCGTAGCGGTTTTAACCACAGATACGCAGTATTTT
TRBJ1-1 TRBV7-6 many - CASSLRAGSTEAFF TGTGCCAGCAGCTTAAGGGCAGGGAGCACTGAAGCTTTCTTT
TRBJ2-1 TRBV27 many - CASNYYRTGSYNEQFF TGTGCCAGCAACTATTATCGGACGGGTTCCTACAATGAGCAGTTCTTC
TRBJ2-3 TRBV7-2 many - CASSLRGGADTQYF TGTGCCAGCAGCCTGAGGGGGGGCGCAGATACGCAGTATTTT
TRBJ2-5 TRBV7-2 many - CASSADRYQETQYF TGTGCCAGCAGCGCCGACAGGTACCAAGAGACCCAGTACTTC
TRBJ2-3 TRBV6-1 many TRBD2 CASRLGLAISTDTQYF TGTGCCAGCAGATTGGGACTAGCGATTAGCACAGATACGCAGTATTTT
TRBJ1-2 TRBV20-1 - TRBD1 CSARGGQSFNYGYTF TGCAGTGCTAGAGGGGGACAGTCTTTTAACTATGGCTACACCTTC
TRBJ1-1 TRBV28 few - CASSLSGRGKAFF TGTGCCAGCAGTTTATCCGGGAGGGGGAAAGCTTTCTTT
TRBJ2-7 TRBV7-2 many TRBD2 CASSRGLAGQSYEQYF TGTGCCAGCAGCCGCGGACTAGCGGGGCAATCCTACGAGCAGTACTTC
TRBJ2-1 TRBV24-1 - TRBD2 CATSDFGGTTYNEQFF TGTGCCACCAGTGATTTCGGGGGGACCACGTACAATGAGCAGTTCTTC
TRBJ1-5 TRBV7-2 many - CASSRSVDQPQHF TGTGCCAGCAGCCGTAGCGTAGATCAGCCCCAGCATTTT
TRBJ1-1 TRBV10-3 many - CAISLRQEGTEAFF TGTGCCATCAGCTTGAGGCAGGAGGGGACTGAAGCTTTCTTT
TRBJ1-1 TRBV6-4 many - CASSETSNTEAFF TGTGCCAGCAGTGAGACTTCGAACACTGAAGCTTTCTTT
TRBJ1-6 TRBV7-9 many - CASSFFAGSYNSPLHF TGTGCCAGCAGCTTTTTTGCGGGCTCCTATAATTCACCCCTCCACTTT
TRBJ2-1 TRBV5-1 once - CASSSAGGPGVEQFF TGCGCCAGCAGCTCGGCCGGGGGGCCTGGGGTTGAGCAGTTCTTC
TRBJ1-6 TRBV27 many TRBD1 CASSPEQGKSSYNSPLHF TGTGCCAGCAGTCCCGAACAGGGGAAGAGCTCCTATAATTCACCCCTCCACTTT
TRBJ1-5 TRBV30 - - CAWSADIEQPQHF TGTGCCTGGAGTGCGGACATAGAGCAGCCCCAGCATTTT
TRBJ2-7 TRBV28 few - CAISPGTSLIEQYF TGTGCCATTTCGCCCGGGACTTCCCTAATCGAGCAGTACTTC
TRBJ2-3 TRBV7-2 - TRBD1 CASSYGTGVDTQYF TGTGCCAGCAGCTACGGGACAGGGGTAGATACGCAGTATTTT
TRBJ2-1 TRBV19 - - CASSPSKGAYNEQFF TGTGCCAGTAGTCCCTCTAAGGGAGCCTACAATGAGCAGTTCTTC
TRBJ1-2 TRBV7-9 - TRBD1 CASSPTTPGGYGYTF TGTGCCAGCAGCCCAACCACCCCAGGGGGCTATGGCTACACCTTC
TRBJ2-1 TRBV6-2/TRBV6-3 many TRBD2 CASSYPSGRFNEQFF TGTGCCAGCAGTTATCCTAGCGGGAGATTCAATGAGCAGTTCTTC
TRBJ2-1 TRBV11-3 many TRBD2 CASSQTRGLAGGPHNEQFF TGTGCCAGCAGCCAGACGAGGGGATTGGCGGGAGGGCCTCACAATGAGCAGTTCTTC
TRBJ2-7 TRBV29-1 few - CSAGEGRLYEQYF TGCAGCGCCGGAGAAGGGCGGCTCTACGAGCAGTACTTC
TRBJ2-5 TRBV7-9 many - CASRPKLTEGYQETQYF TGTGCCAGCAGACCGAAATTGACGGAGGGGTACCAAGAGACCCAGTACTTC
TRBJ2-3 TRBV29-1 many - CGSDTQYF TGCGGCTCAGATACGCAGTATTTT
TRBJ1-2 TRBV7-2 many - CASSKGGALYGYTF TGTGCCAGCAGCAAAGGGGGGGCTCTCTATGGCTACACCTTC
TRBJ2-5 TRBV20-1 - - CSARDRPAETQYF TGCAGTGCTAGAGATCGGCCGGCGGAGACCCAGTACTTC
TRBJ1-1 TRBV5-1 many TRBD1 CASNADRGLYGTEAFF TGCGCCAGCAACGCGGACAGGGGGCTCTATGGCACTGAAGCTTTCTTT
TRBJ1-2 TRBV7-2 - TRBD1 CASSGGQGGVGYTF TGTGCCAGCAGCGGGGGACAGGGGGGGGTAGGCTACACCTTC
TRBJ2-5 TRBV7-2 - - CASSKGGLRDQYF TGTGCCAGCAGCAAGGGGGGGCTAAGAGACCAGTACTTC
TRBJ2-1 TRBV28 - - CASSLIPTLSDEQFF TGTGCCAGCAGTTTAATCCCTACCCTTAGTGATGAGCAGTTCTTC
TRBJ1-1 TRBV5-1 few - CASSLEAGMGEAFF TGCGCCAGCAGCCTCGAGGCGGGAATGGGTGAAGCTTTCTTT